This T cell receptor (beta chain) was recovered during a study of identical twins' blood T cells. Whole-study results and caveats: Shared environment remains a possible cause of twin similarity.

The three twin pairs were reared together, likely meeting the same infections. The CDR3 is 14 residues long. Trimming took 4 bases from V and 9 from J, leaving 18 bases between them. Germline-derived CDR1 and CDR2 are LGHDT and YNNKEL (reference sequence). This clonotype has more than one count but fewer than ten. No antigen is known for it. A single record per CDR3 protein comes from TCRdb applying MiXCR to the 5' RACE reads. The sample holds around 380,000 distinct CDR3 sequences, approximately 30% seen once. The receptor was derived from a woman between 18 and 50 years old in good health. This chain joins TRBV3-1 and TRBJ1-1; possibly TRBD1 for D (6 bases). Sequencing was performed on PBMCs. CDR3 amino acids: CASSRQADPLKAFF. Written as DNA, the CDR3 is TGTGCCAGCAGCCGACAGGCCGACCCCTTAAAAGCTTTCTTT.